One sample yielded the 27 T cell receptor beta chains listed below, sequenced in a study of T cell repertoires in cytomegalovirus infection. TCRdb used MiXCR to reprocess the reads, holding one entry per CDR3 protein. The profile shows roughly 340,000 distinct CDR3 sequences, roughly 29% of them singletons. The antigens for these receptors are not known. Sequenced here: cultured PBMCs, sampled from culture after CMV antigen stimulation. These receptors were collected from a human donor in good health (CMV status not recorded). Some clones in this sample may be carry-over from other donors' samples.

The chain is built from TRBV20-1 and TRBJ1-5, with TRBD1 as a possible D gene (6 bases). This CDR3 is built from 15 residues. Germline CDR1 reads DFQATT; CDR2 reads SNEGSKA (reference sequence). V shed 2 bases and J shed 1 base, with 12 bases lying between them. CDR3 amino acids: CSARLPGGSNQPQHF. The DNA for the CDR3 is TGCAGTGCTAGACTCCCTGGGGGCAGCAATCAGCCCCAGCATTTT.

The table lists this clonotype with many counts. V usage is TRBV7-2 and J usage is TRBJ1-5; 8 bases agree with TRBD1. The junction had 18 bases not matched to a gene; V was cut back by 6 bases and J by 2 bases. Germline-derived CDR1 and CDR2 are SGHTA and FQGNSA. The CDR3 extends over 19 amino acids. CDR3: CASSLYAGGWTNGNQPQHF. The CDR3 DNA follows: TGTGCCAGCAGTCTCTACGCAGGGGGCTGGACGAATGGCAATCAGCCCCAGCATTTT.

The rearrangement links TRBV7-8 to TRBJ2-3; D is ambiguous. Germline V gives CDR1 SGHVS, CDR2 FQNEAQ. CDR3 length: 14 residues. V lost 3 bases and J lost 2, with 9 bases in between. The DNA for the CDR3 is TGTGCCAGCAGCTTGGTTGGGTACACAGATACGCAGTATTTT. As protein: CASSLVGYTDTQYF. The variable domain in full, with the rest retrieved from reference TRBV7-8 and TRBJ2-3, is GAGVSQSPRYKVAKRGQDVALRCDPISGHVSLFWYQQALGQGPEFLTYFQNEAQLDKSGLPSDRFFAERPEGSVSTLKIQRTQQEDSAVYLCASSLVGYTDTQYFGPGTRLTVL.

The V call is TRBV5-4, the J call TRBJ1-4, with D unresolved. The germline CDR1 and CDR2 sequences are SGHNT and YYREEE (reference sequence). Deletions cut 2 bases from V and 5 bases from J, with 7 bases between. The CDR3 runs to 13 residues. The CDR3 DNA is TGTGCCAGCAGCTTTCCGCCAAATGAAAAACTGTTTTTT. It encodes CASSFPPNEKLFF.

The V and J genes are TRBV7-9 and TRBJ2-7; the D gene is possibly TRBD2 (5 bases). V was cut by 6 bases and J by 3 bases, with 9 bases left in between. The length of the CDR3 is 12 residues. From germline, CDR1 is SEHNR and CDR2 FQNEAQ (reference sequence). CDR3 loop: CASSRSGYEQYF. In nucleotides, the CDR3 is TGTGCCAGCAGTCGGAGCGGCTACGAGCAGTACTTC.

This clonotype was counted at least ten times. The rearrangement uses TRBV7-8 and TRBJ1-2; 7 bases agree with TRBD1. The V gene's germline CDR1 is SGHVS and CDR2 FQNEAQ. V shed 1 base, J shed 4 bases, and the junction held 9 bases outside the gene matches. The CDR3 is made up of 16 amino acids. In DNA, the CDR3 is TGTGCCAGCAGCTTAGGGCCGACAGGGTGGGGCTATGGCTACACCTTC. Its protein is CASSLGPTGWGYGYTF.

This clonotype was counted between two and nine times. The rearrangement uses TRBV12-5 and TRBJ1-4; no firm D call. The germline V gene encodes CDR1 LGHNT and CDR2 FRNRAP. The CDR3 consists of 14 residues. Deletions cut 5 bases from V and 2 bases from J, with 9 bases between. This CDR3 is CASGPSSTNEKLFF. The CDR3 coding sequence is TGTGCTAGTGGTCCTTCCTCCACTAATGAAAAACTGTTTTTT.

This clonotype was detected ten times or more. The J gene is TRBJ2-3, the V gene TRBV7-2; D gene ambiguous. V shed 4 bases and J shed 2 bases, with 10 bases lying between them. Germline values: CDR1 SGHTA, CDR2 FQGNSA. This CDR3 has 14 residues. The DNA of the CDR3 is TGTGCCAGCAGCTCCCGGACCCCCACAGATACGCAGTATTTT. Residues: CASSSRTPTDTQYF.

The rearrangement uses TRBV7-9 and TRBJ2-7; possible D gene TRBD2, 7 bases. Germline V gives CDR1 SEHNR, CDR2 FQNEAQ (reference sequence). Trimming stripped 6 bases from V and 2 bases from J, with 20 bases between. This CDR3 comprises 16 residues. The CDR3 coding sequence is TGTGCCAGCAGTTATGTTCTGGGGGCGGGGGCCTACGAGCAGTACTTC. It yields the protein CASSYVLGAGAYEQYF.

This clonotype was counted a few times. The chain carries TRBV5-5 and TRBJ2-7; the D is unclear. The germline V gene encodes CDR1 SGHKS and CDR2 YYEKEE (reference sequence). The CDR3 spans 15 residues. V was clipped by 0 bases and J by 2 bases, with 12 bases between them. Here the CDR3 reads CASSLGRAGTYEQYF. DNA of the CDR3: TGTGCCAGCAGCTTGGGCCGCGCCGGCACCTACGAGCAGTACTTC.

This clonotype was counted ten times or more. The rearrangement joins TRBV10-3 to TRBJ2-7; D might be TRBD1 (6 bases). Per germline, CDR1 ENHRY and CDR2 SYGVKD. Trimming removed 10 bases at V and 0 bases at J, with 16 bases between. This CDR3 is 14 amino acids long. The CDR3 sequence: CATRTGTRSYEQYF. The CDR3 DNA sequence: TGTGCCACCAGGACCGGGACACGCTCCTACGAGCAGTACTTC.

This clonotype appeared a few times. The chain employs TRBV7-8 and TRBJ2-3; 10 bases match TRBD2. Per the germline V gene, CDR1 is SGHVS and CDR2 is FQNEAQ. CDR3 length: 17 residues. The J segment lost 4 bases and the V segment lost 4 bases, leaving 11 bases of the junction unmatched. In DNA form, the CDR3 reads TGTGCCAGCAGCTCCCATCCTCTAGCGGGAGATGCAGATACGCAGTATTTT. It yields the protein CASSSHPLAGDADTQYF.

This chain connects TRBV27 to TRBJ2-2; D not resolved. V was shortened by 6 bases and J by 1 base, with 12 bases between the two germline ends. Germline V gene lookup returns CDR1 MNHEY and CDR2 SMNVEV (reference sequence). The CDR3 runs 15 residues. CDR3 bases: TGTGCCAGCAGCTACAACATCAAGAACACCGGGGAGCTGTTTTTT. The encoded protein is CASSYNIKNTGELFF.

The table lists this clonotype with a count of one. The chain joins TRBV19 to TRBJ1-5; 7 bases line up with TRBD1. The germline gives CDR1 LNHDA, CDR2 SQIVND (reference sequence). The CDR3 consists of 15 residues. Germline trimming cut 5 bases from V and 6 bases from J; bases unmatched to any gene: 10. The CDR3 region is CASSSGTAGGQPQHF. The CDR3 coding sequence is TGTGCCAGTAGTTCCGGGACGGCAGGGGGTCAGCCCCAGCATTTT.

This clonotype was counted a few times. The V call is TRBV6-4, the J call TRBJ2-3; 10 bases are shared with TRBD1. This CDR3 spans 15 amino acids. The V gene end was trimmed by 2 bases and the J gene end by 1 base; junction bases not matched to a gene: 0. Germline CDR1 MRHNA, CDR2 SNTAGT. This chain's CDR3 is CASSDGQGGTDTQYF. The CDR3 nucleotides read TGTGCCAGCAGTGACGGACAGGGGGGCACAGATACGCAGTATTTT.

In its sample, this clonotype was seen many times. This chain uses TRBV11-2 with TRBJ2-5; no definite D call. CDR3 length equals 15 residues. V was shortened by 1 base and J by 5 bases, with 14 bases between the two germline ends. Per germline, CDR1 SGHAT and CDR2 FQNNGV. Here the CDR3 DNA reads TGTGCCAGCAGCTTAGGTGCTTCCGGTGGCGAGACCCAGTACTTC. Translating gives CASSLGASGGETQYF.

The rearrangement joins TRBV4-2 to TRBJ2-7, with TRBD2 matching over 9 bases. V dropped 2 bases and J dropped 1; count of bases not matched to a gene: 6. The CDR3 loop spans 16 amino acids. CDR1 is LGHNA and CDR2 is YNFKEQ in the germline V gene. The CDR3 DNA reads TGTGCCAGCAGCCAATCGCGGGGGGGGTTTTCCTACGAGCAGTACTTC. This codes for CASSQSRGGFSYEQYF.

The V call is TRBV30, the J call TRBJ2-7, with 7 positions matching TRBD1. The CDR3 length is 13 residues. Germline values: CDR1 GTSNPN, CDR2 SVGIG (reference sequence). The ends lost 1 base at V and 6 bases at J; junction bases unmatched: 6. The CDR3 loop reads CAWSEQGLGEQYF. CDR3 nucleotide sequence: TGTGCCTGGAGTGAACAGGGGCTCGGCGAGCAGTACTTC.

This clonotype was observed a handful of times. V gene TRBV29-1 combines with J gene TRBJ1-1; maybe TRBD1 (5 bases). Between the trimmed V and J ends, which lost 1 base and 7 bases, there was a span of 13 bases. The CDR3 consists of 13 residues. CDR1 is SQVTM and CDR2 is ANQGSEA in the germline V gene. The CDR3 region is CSVEGGVTLEAFF. The CDR3 nucleotides read TGCAGCGTTGAAGGGGGCGTAACCCTTGAAGCTTTCTTT. Using reference TRBV29-1 and TRBJ1-1 for the parts outside the CDR3, the full variable domain is SAVISQKPSRDICQRGTSLTIQCQVDSQVTMMFWYRQQPGQSLTLIATANQGSEATYESGFVIDKFPISRPNLTFSTLTVSNMSPEDSSIYLCSVEGGVTLEAFFGQGTRLTVV.

This clonotype was observed a few times. V is TRBV7-6 and J is TRBJ2-3; 14 nucleotides line up with TRBD2. This CDR3 is built from 17 residues. The V segment lost 5 bases and the J segment 2 bases; nucleotides outside the gene matches: 6. Germline V gene lookup returns CDR1 SGHVS and CDR2 FNYEAQ. The CDR3 bases are TGTGCCAGCAGCGCACGACTAGCGGGAGGGCACACAGATACGCAGTATTTT. Protein sequence: CASSARLAGGHTDTQYF.

This clonotype appeared once. The chain is built from TRBV20-1 and TRBJ2-3, with D possibly being TRBD1 or TRBD2 (6 bases each). Between the trimmed V and J ends, which lost 6 bases and 1 base, there was a span of 14 bases. CDR3 length: 14 amino acids. Germline lookup yields CDR1 DFQATT and CDR2 SNEGSKA (reference sequence). Written as DNA, the CDR3 is TGCAGTGCGGCAGGAGGGGGGCGCACAGATACGCAGTATTTT. It yields the protein CSAAGGGRTDTQYF.

The chain recombines TRBV19 with TRBJ2-1, with D possibly being TRBD2 (6 bases). CDR3 length: 15 residues. The V gene lost 5 bases and the J gene lost 4 bases, with 15 bases spanning the gap. CDR1 is LNHDA, CDR2 SQIVND, per germline (reference sequence). CDR3 protein: CASSGRLVPYNEQFF. CDR3 nucleotide sequence: TGTGCCAGTAGTGGCCGACTAGTTCCTTACAATGAGCAGTTCTTC.

The CDR3 nucleotides are TGTGCCAGCAGTCGAATACGCCAAGAGACCCAGTACTTC. This codes for CASSRIRQETQYF. This rearrangement joins TRBV27 to TRBJ2-5; D is ambiguous. CDR3 length equals 13 residues. The V end lost 5 bases, the J end lost 1 base, and 8 bases lay between the germline ends. CDR1 is MNHEY, CDR2 SMNVEV, per germline (reference sequence).

The J gene is TRBJ2-2, the V gene TRBV19, with 9 bases aligning to TRBD1. CDR3 length: 17 amino acids. Germline V CDR1 and CDR2: LNHDA, SQIVND (reference sequence). V was clipped by 5 bases and J by 6 bases; unmatched bases: 13. CDR3: CASSRSGTGTGSGELFF. CDR3 nucleotide sequence: TGTGCCAGTAGTCGAAGCGGGACAGGGACGGGGTCCGGGGAGCTGTTTTTT. Full variable domain (remainder filled in from reference TRBV19 and TRBJ2-2): DGGITQSPKYLFRKEGQNVTLSCEQNLNHDAMYWYRQDPGQGLRLIYYSQIVNDFQKGDIAEGYSVSREKKESFPLTVTSAQKNPTAFYLCASSRSGTGTGSGELFFGEGSRLTVL.

The chain links TRBV7-9 to TRBJ1-5, with 7 bases identical to TRBD1. Germline CDR1 and CDR2: SEHNR and FQNEAQ (reference sequence). This CDR3 has 14 residues. V lost 5 bases and J lost 3; bases outside the gene matches: 4. CDR3 protein: CASSTGQPNQPQHF. CDR3 nucleotide sequence: TGTGCCAGCAGCACGGGACAGCCCAATCAGCCCCAGCATTTT.

The table lists this clonotype with a few counts. The rearrangement joins TRBV20-1 to TRBJ1-1; D unclear. Trimming removed 0 bases at V and 6 bases at J, with 5 bases between. CDR1 and CDR2 (germline): DFQATT, SNEGSKA (reference sequence). The CDR3 is made up of 11 amino acids. The CDR3, as DNA: TGCAGTGCTAGAGAAGCCGCTGAAGCTTTCTTT. The encoded protein is CSAREAAEAFF.

This chain joins TRBV19 and TRBJ1-5, with TRBD1 identical over 7 bases. From germline, CDR1 is LNHDA and CDR2 SQIVND (reference sequence). J lost 3 bases, V lost 6 bases, and 5 bases had no gene match. The CDR3 extends over 14 amino acids. The CDR3: CASRTDRVNQPQHF. The DNA for the CDR3 is TGTGCCAGTAGGACCGACAGGGTCAATCAGCCCCAGCATTTT.